This TCR beta chain was observed in a study of blood T cell repertoires in COVID-19. Background on the study: Material from acute and convalescent COVID-19 was sourced from the United States, Italy and Spain. T cells, B-cell-depleted T cells, or PBMCs supplied cDNA or gDNA.

CDR3 size: 14 residues. CDR1 and CDR2 from the germline V gene are SGHVS and FQNEAQ. V lost 7 bases and J lost 3, with 15 bases in between. Donors in Cohort 3 who had recovered were those with two negative PCRs, healthcare professional clearance, or resolution of their symptoms. Clones were read by immunoSEQ multiplex PCR, and TCRdb kept only the in-frame ones, dropping some. The data contain about 200,000 clones, roughly 84% of them seen just once; the ten biggest clones take up 6% to 8%. This chain joins TRBV7-8 and TRBJ1-2; D may be TRBD1 (6 bases). The receptor was derived from a man between 40 and 49 years old who had recovered from COVID-19. The sequenced sample consisted of PBMCs or T cells enriched from blood (not recorded which). The CDR3 region has the DNA TGTGCCAGCACCACAGGGTCGGCTTACTATGGCTACACCTTC. This translates into CASTTGSAYYGYTF.